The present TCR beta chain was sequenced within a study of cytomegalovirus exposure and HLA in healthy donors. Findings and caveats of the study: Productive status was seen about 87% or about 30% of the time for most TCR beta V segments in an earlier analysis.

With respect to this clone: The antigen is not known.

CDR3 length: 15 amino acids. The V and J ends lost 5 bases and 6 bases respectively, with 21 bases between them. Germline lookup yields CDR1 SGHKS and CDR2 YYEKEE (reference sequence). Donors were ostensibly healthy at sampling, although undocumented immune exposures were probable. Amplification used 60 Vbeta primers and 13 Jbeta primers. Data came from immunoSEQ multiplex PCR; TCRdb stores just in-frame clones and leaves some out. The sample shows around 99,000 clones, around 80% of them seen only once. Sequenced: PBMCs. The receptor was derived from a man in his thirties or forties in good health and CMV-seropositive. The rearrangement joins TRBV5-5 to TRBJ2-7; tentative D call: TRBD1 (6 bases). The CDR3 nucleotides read TGTGCCAGCAGTTCAGCCCCTCTAACAGGGCTCGAGCAGTACTTC. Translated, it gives CASSSAPLTGLEQYF. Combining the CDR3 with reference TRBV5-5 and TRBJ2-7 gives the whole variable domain DAGVTQSPTHLIKTRGQQVTLRCSPISGHKSVSWYQQVLGQGPQFIFQYYEKEERGRGNFPDRFSARQFPNYSSELNVNALLLGDSALYLCASSSAPLTGLEQYFGPGTRLTVT.